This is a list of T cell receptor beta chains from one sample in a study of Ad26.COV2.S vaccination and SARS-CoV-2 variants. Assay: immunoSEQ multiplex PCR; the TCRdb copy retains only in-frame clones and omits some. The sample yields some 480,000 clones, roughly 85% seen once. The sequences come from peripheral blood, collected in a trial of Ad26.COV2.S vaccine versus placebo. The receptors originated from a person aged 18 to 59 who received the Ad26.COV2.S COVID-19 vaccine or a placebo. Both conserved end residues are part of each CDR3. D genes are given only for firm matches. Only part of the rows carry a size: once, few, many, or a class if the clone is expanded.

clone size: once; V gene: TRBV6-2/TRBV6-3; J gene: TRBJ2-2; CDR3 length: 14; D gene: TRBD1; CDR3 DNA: TGTGCCAGCAGTTACAGACAGGGCTCCGGGGAGCTGTTTTTT; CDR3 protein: CASSYRQGSGELFF
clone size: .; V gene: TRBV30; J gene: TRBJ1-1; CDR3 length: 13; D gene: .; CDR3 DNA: TGTGCCTGGAGGGATCCTATGAACACTGAAGCTTTCTTT; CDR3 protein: CAWRDPMNTEAFF
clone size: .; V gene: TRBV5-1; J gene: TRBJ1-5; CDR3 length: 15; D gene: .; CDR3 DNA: TGCGCCAGCAGCTTGGATAACTATAGCAATCAGCCCCAGCATTTT; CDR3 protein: CASSLDNYSNQPQHF
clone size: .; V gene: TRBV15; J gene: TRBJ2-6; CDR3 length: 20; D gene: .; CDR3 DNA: TGTGCCACCAGCAGAGGCCTGGGAGTTGGGACCCTCTCTGGGGCCAACGTCCTGACTTTC; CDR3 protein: CATSRGLGVGTLSGANVLTF
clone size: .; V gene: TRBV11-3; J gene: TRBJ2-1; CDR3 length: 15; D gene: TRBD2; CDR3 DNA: TGTGCCAGCAGCTTAGGGACTAGCGGCGTCGATGAGCAGTTCTTC; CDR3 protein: CASSLGTSGVDEQFF
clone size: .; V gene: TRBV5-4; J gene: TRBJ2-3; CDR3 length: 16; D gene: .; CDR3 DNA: TGTGCCAGCAGCTTGGGGAAACAGGGCCCCGCCGTTACGCAGTATTTT; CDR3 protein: CASSLGKQGPAVTQYF
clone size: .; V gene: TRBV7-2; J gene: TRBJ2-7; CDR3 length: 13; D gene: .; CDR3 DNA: TGTGCCAGCAGCAAAACAGGGATCTACGAGCAGTACTTC; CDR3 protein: CASSKTGIYEQYF
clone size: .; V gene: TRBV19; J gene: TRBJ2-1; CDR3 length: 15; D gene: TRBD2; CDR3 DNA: TGTGCCAGTAGAGGGACTAGCGGGAGGTTTGGGGAGCAGTTCTTC; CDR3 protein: CASRGTSGRFGEQFF
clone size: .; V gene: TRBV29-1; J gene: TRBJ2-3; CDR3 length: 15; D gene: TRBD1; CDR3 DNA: TGCAGCGTTGTCCGGGACAGGGTCGGCCCAGATACGCAGTATTTT; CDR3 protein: CSVVRDRVGPDTQYF
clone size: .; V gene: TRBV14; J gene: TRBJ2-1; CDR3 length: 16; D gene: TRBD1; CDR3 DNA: TGTGCCAGCAGCCAAGGGGGCGCGCTAGCAGGGGGTGAGCAGTTCTTC; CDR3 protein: CASSQGGALAGGEQFF
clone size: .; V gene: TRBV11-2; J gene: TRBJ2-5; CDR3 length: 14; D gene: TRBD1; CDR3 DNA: TGTGCCAGCAGCTTAGCGACAGGGAAAGAGACCCAGTACTTC; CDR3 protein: CASSLATGKETQYF
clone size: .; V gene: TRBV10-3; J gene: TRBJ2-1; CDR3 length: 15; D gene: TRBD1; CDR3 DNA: TGTGCCATCAGTGGGGACAGGGGTAGGCGCAATGAGCAGTTCTTC; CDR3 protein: CAISGDRGRRNEQFF
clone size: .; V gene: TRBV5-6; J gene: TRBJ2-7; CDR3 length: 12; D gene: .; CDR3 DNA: TGTGCCAGCAGCTGGGGAATTGACGAGCAGTACTTC; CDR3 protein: CASSWGIDEQYF
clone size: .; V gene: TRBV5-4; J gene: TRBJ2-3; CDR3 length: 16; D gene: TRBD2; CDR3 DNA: TGTGCCAGCAGCTTGGGGCGGGAGCCCCCCACAGATACGCAGTATTTT; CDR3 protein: CASSLGREPPTDTQYF
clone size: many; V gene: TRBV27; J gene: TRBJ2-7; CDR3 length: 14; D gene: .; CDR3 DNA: TGTGCCAGCAGTCTACTAGTTAATCTACACGAGCAGTACTTC; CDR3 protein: CASSLLVNLHEQYF
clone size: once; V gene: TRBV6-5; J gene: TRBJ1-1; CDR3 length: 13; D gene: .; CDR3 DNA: TGTGCCAGTGGACAGAGCTTGAACACTGAAGCTTTCTTT; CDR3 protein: CASGQSLNTEAFF
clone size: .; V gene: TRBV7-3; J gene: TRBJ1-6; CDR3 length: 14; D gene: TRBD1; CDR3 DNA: TGTGCCAGCAGCTATGGACAGGGTCATTCACCCCTCCACTTT; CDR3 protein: CASSYGQGHSPLHF
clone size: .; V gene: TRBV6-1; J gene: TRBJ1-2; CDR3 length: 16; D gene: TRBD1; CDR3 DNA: TGTGCCAGCAGTGCGACCCGGACAGGGTTAAACTATGGCTACACCTTC; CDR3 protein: CASSATRTGLNYGYTF
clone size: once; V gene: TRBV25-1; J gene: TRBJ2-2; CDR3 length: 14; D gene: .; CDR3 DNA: TGTGCCAGCAGGAGGCAGGGGTCCCCCGGGGAGCTGTTTTTT; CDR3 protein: CASRRQGSPGELFF
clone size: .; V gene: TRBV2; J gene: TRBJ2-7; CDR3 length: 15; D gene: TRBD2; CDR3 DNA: TGTGCCAGCAGTGAGCTAGCGGGAGACAGATACGAGCAGTACTTC; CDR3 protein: CASSELAGDRYEQYF
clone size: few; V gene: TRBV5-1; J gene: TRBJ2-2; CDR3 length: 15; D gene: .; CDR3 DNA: TGCGCCAGCAATCCCCGGGACTCCGGGGCCGGGGAGCTGTTTTTT; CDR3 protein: CASNPRDSGAGELFF
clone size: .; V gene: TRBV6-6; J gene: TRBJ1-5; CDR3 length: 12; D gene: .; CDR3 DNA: TGTGCCAGCAGTTACCCGACTCAGCCCCAGCATTTT; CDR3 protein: CASSYPTQPQHF
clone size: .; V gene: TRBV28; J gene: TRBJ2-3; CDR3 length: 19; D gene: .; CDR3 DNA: TGTGCCAGCAGTGCAGGGGGGCTAGCGTCTCTCTGGGGCACAGATACGCAGTATTTT; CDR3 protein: CASSAGGLASLWGTDTQYF
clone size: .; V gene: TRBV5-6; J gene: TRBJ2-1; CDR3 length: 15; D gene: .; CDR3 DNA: TGTGCCAGCAGCTTGGTCGGGGGATCCTACAATGAGCAGTTCTTC; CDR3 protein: CASSLVGGSYNEQFF
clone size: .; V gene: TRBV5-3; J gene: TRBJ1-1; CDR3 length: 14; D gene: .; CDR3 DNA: TGTGCCAGAAGCGGAGGGGTTTCGGGCACTGAAGCTTTCTTT; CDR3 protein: CARSGGVSGTEAFF
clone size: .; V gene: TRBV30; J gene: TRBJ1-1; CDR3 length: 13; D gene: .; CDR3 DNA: TGTGCCTGGACCCCCGGGGCGGGCGCTGAAGCTTTCTTT; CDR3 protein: CAWTPGAGAEAFF
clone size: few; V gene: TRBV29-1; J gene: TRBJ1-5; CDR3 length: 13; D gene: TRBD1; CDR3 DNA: TGCAGCGTCGGGACAGGACACAATCAGCCCCAGCATTTT; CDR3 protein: CSVGTGHNQPQHF
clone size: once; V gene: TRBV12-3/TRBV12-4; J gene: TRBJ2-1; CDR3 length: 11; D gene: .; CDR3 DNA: TGTGCCAGCAGTAATAGAAATGAGCAGTTCTTC; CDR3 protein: CASSNRNEQFF
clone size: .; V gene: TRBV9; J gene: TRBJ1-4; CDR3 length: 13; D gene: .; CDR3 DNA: TGTGCCAGCAGCCCAGACCCCCATGAAAAACTGTTTTTT; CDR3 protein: CASSPDPHEKLFF
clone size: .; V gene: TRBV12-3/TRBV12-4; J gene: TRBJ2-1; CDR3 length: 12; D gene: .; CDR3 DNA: TGTGCCAGCAGCGCCATAGGCAATGAGCAGTTCTTC; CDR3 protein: CASSAIGNEQFF
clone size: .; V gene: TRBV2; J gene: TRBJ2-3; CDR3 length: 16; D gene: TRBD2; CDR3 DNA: TGTGCCAGCACGATAGGACTAGCGGGAGGCACAGATACGCAGTATTTT; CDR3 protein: CASTIGLAGGTDTQYF
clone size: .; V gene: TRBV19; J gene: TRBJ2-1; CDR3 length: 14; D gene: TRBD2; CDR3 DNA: TGTGCCAGTAGACGGACTAGCGGGAGCTTTGAGCAGTTCTTC; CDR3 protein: CASRRTSGSFEQFF
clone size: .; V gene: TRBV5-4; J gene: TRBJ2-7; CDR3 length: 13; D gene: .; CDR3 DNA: TGTGCCAGCAGCTTGGCGGGCACCTACGAGCAGTACTTC; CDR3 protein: CASSLAGTYEQYF
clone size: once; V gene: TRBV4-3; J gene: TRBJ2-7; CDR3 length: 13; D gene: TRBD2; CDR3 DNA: TGCGCCAGCAGCCCACTCGGGGGGAGCGAGCAGTACTTC; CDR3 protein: CASSPLGGSEQYF
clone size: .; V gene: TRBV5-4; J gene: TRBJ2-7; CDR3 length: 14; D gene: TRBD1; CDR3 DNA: TGTGCCAGCATGCAGGGACAGGGGCGCAACGAGCAGTACTTC; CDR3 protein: CASMQGQGRNEQYF